This T cell receptor beta chain was captured in a study of blood T cell repertoires in COVID-19 (dated by TCRdb to 2018 to 2020). About the full investigation: The collaborator samples originated in the United States, Italy and Spain and spanned the acute and convalescent phases of COVID-19. The prospective study material was composed of cDNA or gDNA derived from T cells, B-cell-depleted T cells, or PBMCs. The dataset comprised deeply sampled blood TCRbeta repertoires from subjects exposed to, actively infected with, or recovered from COVID-19. The repertoires were released in a freely available public database meant as a resource for research on the immune response to SARS-CoV-2. Samples came from the ongoing ImmuneRACE study (first 160 participants) plus 1,254 subjects from 6 global collaborators. The sample metadata nearly always contained a de-identified subject ID, COVID-19 status, age in years and sex. Where available, HLA class I and class II types were taken from metadata supplied by the sample provider and were not determined by assay-based typing. Summary of the overall study and its limitations: The quantity of clinical and demographic metadata differed by source and by participant and was supplied without curation.

The immunoSEQ Assay, a bias-controlled multiplex PCR, was used to amplify TCRbeta CDR3 regions from genomic DNA. On the authors' methods: The number of nucleated cells in each sample was estimated by amplification of reference gene primers within the assay. Sequence reads were collapsed and filtered to measure the absolute abundance of every unique TCRbeta CDR3 rearrangement. Productive Simpson clonality was computed per sample as the square root of Simpson's diversity index over productive rearrangements. Drawn from immuneACCESS, this table holds only the in-frame rearrangements with V and J called that TCRdb kept. Clones are partly lost; checked studies trace under half to an unresolved V gene and leave the rest unexplained. D and trimming come from the DNA, and the V and J calls and clone size come from that table. This sample holds roughly 150,000 clones; 80% to 85% were observed only once. The top ten constitute about a tenth of the sample.

The V end gives up 3 bases and the J end 7 bases, leaving 5 bases in the junction not matched to a gene. Per the germline V gene, LGHNA is the CDR1 and YSLEER is the CDR2. The cysteine opens and the phenylalanine closes a CDR3 of 14 amino acids. CDR3 DNA is the only sequence kept; it has 42 bases, read in frame from the first base. Whole blood was collected in K2EDTA tubes by collaborating institutions according to the institutions' own protocols. Collaborator samples were shipped for TCRbeta analysis as frozen whole blood, isolated PBMCs, or DNA extracted from either sample type. This clone was observed a single time. Its antigen has not been determined. Base qualities were left out, and no much larger clone turns up one base away.

The receptor was isolated from a woman older than 75 with active or convalescent COVID-19. The specimen sequenced was peripheral blood. The V and J genes are TRBV4-3 and TRBJ1-1; 10 bases in between match TRBD1. The CDR3: CASSQRQGAGEAFF. The nucleotide sequence is given as TGCGCCAGCAGCCAGAGACAGGGGGCGGGTGAAGCTTTCTTT.